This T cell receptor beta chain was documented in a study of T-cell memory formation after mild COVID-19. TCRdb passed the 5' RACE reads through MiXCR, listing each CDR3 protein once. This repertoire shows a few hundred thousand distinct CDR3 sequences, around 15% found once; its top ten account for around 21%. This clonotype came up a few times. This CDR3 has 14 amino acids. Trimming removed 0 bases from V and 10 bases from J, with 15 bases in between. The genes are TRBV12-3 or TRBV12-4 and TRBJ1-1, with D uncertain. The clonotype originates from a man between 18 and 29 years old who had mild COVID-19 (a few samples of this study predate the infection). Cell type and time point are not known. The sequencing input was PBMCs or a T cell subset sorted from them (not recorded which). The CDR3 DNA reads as TGTGCCAGCAGTTTAGCGACGGCACCAGTGGTAGCTTTCTTT. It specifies CASSLATAPVVAFF.